This passage covers 23 T cell receptor beta chains from one sample sequenced in a study of T cell repertoires in cytomegalovirus infection. These receptors are not linked to any known antigen. TCRdb used MiXCR to reprocess the reads, holding one entry per CDR3 protein. The sample holds about 130,000 distinct CDR3 sequences; 20% to 30% are singletons and the top ten take 34%. Source material: PBMCs, sequenced either directly or after in vitro stimulation (not recorded which). The source is a human donor in good health (CMV status not recorded). Some clones in this sample may be carry-over from other donors' samples.

This clonotype was counted ten times or more. The rearrangement joins TRBV6-2 or TRBV6-3 to TRBJ2-2; D perhaps matches TRBD2 (5 bases). There are 18 residues in the CDR3. The V and J ends lost 2 bases and 0 bases respectively, with 16 bases between them. Germline V CDR1 and CDR2: MNHEY, SVGEGT. Written as DNA, the CDR3 is TGTGCCAGCAGTTACGGTTTTAGGAGGCAAACGAACACCGGGGAGCTGTTTTTT. This sequence encodes CASSYGFRRQTNTGELFF.

The chain recombines TRBV4-1 with TRBJ2-2; 8 bases align to TRBD2. With 0 bases clipped from V and 6 bases from J, the junction kept 3 bases outside the gene matches. Germline CDR1 MGHRA, CDR2 YSYEKL. CDR3 length: 15 amino acids. The CDR3 DNA is TGCGCCAGCAGCCAAGAAGGACTAGCAGCCGGGGAGCTGTTTTTT. Its translation: CASSQEGLAAGELFF.

The chain combines TRBV24-1 with TRBJ2-1; D is uncertain. The V and J ends lost 4 bases and 15 bases respectively, with 9 bases between them. The CDR3 loop spans 10 amino acids. Per germline, CDR1 KGHDR and CDR2 SFDVKD. CDR3 sequence (DNA): TGTGCCACCAGTGAGGCAGACTCGTTCTTC. Translating gives CATSEADSFF.

The V gene is TRBV20-1, the J gene TRBJ2-7; tentative D call: TRBD1 (5 bases). Trimming shortened V by 7 bases and J by 5 bases, and 18 bases separated the two germline ends. Germline V gene data show CDR1 as DFQATT and CDR2 as SNEGSKA (reference sequence). CDR3 size: 13 residues. For the CDR3, the DNA is TGCAGTGGCAAGGCAGGGATACTCGACGAGCAGTACTTC. As protein: CSGKAGILDEQYF.

In DNA, the CDR3 is TGTGCCACCAGCAGAGCGCCGGGACAGGGGAGCGAGCAGTACTTC. It encodes CATSRAPGQGSEQYF. The rearrangement joins TRBV15 to TRBJ2-7; TRBD1 matches at 10 bases. From germline, CDR1 is LNHNV and CDR2 YYDKDF (reference sequence). Trimming removed 1 base from V and 6 bases from J; junction bases left unmatched: 6. The CDR3 has 15 residues.

The rearrangement uses TRBV7-9 and TRBJ1-3; D is possibly TRBD1 (5 bases). CDR3 size: 15 residues. CDR1 and CDR2 (germline): SEHNR, FQNEAQ (reference sequence). The ends were cut back, 5 bases at V and 0 bases at J, with 11 bases in the middle. The CDR3 DNA is TGTGCCAGCAGCCCGGGACCTAACTCTGGAAACACCATATATTTT. Encoded protein: CASSPGPNSGNTIYF.

This clonotype was counted a few times. The chain employs TRBV5-1 and TRBJ2-1, with 9 bases matching TRBD2. This CDR3 region has 15 residues. The ends lost 0 bases at V and 8 bases at J; junction bases unmatched: 6. Germline CDR1 reads SGHRS; CDR2 reads YFSETQ. CDR3 sequence reads: CASSLVGGRVDEQFF. The CDR3 nucleotides read TGCGCCAGCAGCTTGGTGGGCGGGAGGGTAGATGAGCAGTTCTTC.

The chain carries TRBV11-2 and TRBJ1-1; D not certain. The V gene lost 6 bases and the J gene lost 6 bases, with 11 bases spanning the gap. Germline-derived CDR1 and CDR2 are SGHAT and FQNNGV. The CDR3 length is 12 residues. The CDR3 region is CASSSRGPEAFF. CDR3 DNA sequence: TGTGCCAGCAGTTCAAGAGGACCTGAAGCTTTCTTT.

The rearrangement joins TRBV6-1 to TRBJ1-3; D is ambiguous. Looked up from germline, CDR1 is MNHNS and CDR2 is SASEGT. Trimming stripped 2 bases from V and 4 bases from J, with 12 bases between. There are 15 residues in the CDR3. The CDR3 sequence is CASSEYLLRGNTIYF. The CDR3, as DNA: TGTGCCAGCAGTGAATACCTCCTCAGGGGAAACACCATATATTTT.

The V call is TRBV3-1, the J call TRBJ2-1; no firm D call. Germline lookup yields CDR1 LGHDT and CDR2 YNNKEL (reference sequence). V lost 0 bases and J lost 4, with 10 bases in between. The CDR3 extends over 15 amino acids. In DNA, the CDR3 is TGTGCCAGCAGCCAAGAAAGTGTCAAATACAATGAGCAGTTCTTC. Protein: CASSQESVKYNEQFF.

This clonotype appeared a few times. The chain combines TRBV19 with TRBJ1-1, with 7 bases identical to TRBD1. The V and J ends lost 3 bases and 1 base, in that order; junction bases with no gene match: 2. From germline, CDR1 is LNHDA and CDR2 SQIVND (reference sequence). The CDR3 sequence is 14 residues long. The CDR3 loop is CASSIGQANTEAFF. CDR3 DNA sequence: TGTGCCAGTAGTATTGGACAGGCGAACACTGAAGCTTTCTTT. Supplemented by reference TRBV19 and TRBJ1-1, the full variable domain reads DGGITQSPKYLFRKEGQNVTLSCEQNLNHDAMYWYRQDPGQGLRLIYYSQIVNDFQKGDIAEGYSVSREKKESFPLTVTSAQKNPTAFYLCASSIGQANTEAFFGQGTRLTVV.

This chain connects TRBV13 to TRBJ1-2; D is perhaps TRBD1 (5 bases). This CDR3 contains 12 residues. Germline V gives CDR1 PRHDT, CDR2 FYEKMQ (reference sequence). V shed 4 bases and J shed 8 bases, with 11 bases lying between them. CDR3 coding DNA: TGTGCCAGCAGCTGGGGCCGGGTCGGCTACACCTTC. It is translated as CASSWGRVGYTF.

This clonotype turned up a few times. The V gene is TRBV7-9, the J gene TRBJ2-5; D unresolved. Between the trimmed V and J ends, which lost 3 bases and 2 bases, there was a span of 7 bases. Germline CDR1 and CDR2: SEHNR and FQNEAQ (reference sequence). The CDR3 spans 13 residues. The CDR3 loop is CASSFGLQETQYF. CDR3 in DNA: TGTGCCAGCAGCTTCGGTTTACAAGAGACCCAGTACTTC.

The rearrangement joins TRBV11-2 to TRBJ2-2; 7 nucleotides line up with TRBD1. Trimming removed 2 bases from V and 6 bases from J; junction bases left unmatched: 9. Germline lookup yields CDR1 SGHAT and CDR2 FQNNGV. This CDR3 is 16 amino acids long. The CDR3 loop is CASSLPRTGAPGELFF. In DNA form, the CDR3 reads TGTGCCAGCAGCTTACCTCGGACAGGAGCCCCCGGGGAGCTGTTTTTT.

V usage is TRBV10-3 and J usage is TRBJ1-3; D is ambiguous. V gave up 3 bases and J gave up 0 bases, with 9 bases separating them. Germline V gene data show CDR1 as ENHRY and CDR2 as SYGVKD. The CDR3 totals 15 residues. This CDR3 is CAISDAADSGNTIYF. The DNA for the CDR3 is TGTGCCATCAGTGACGCAGCCGACTCTGGAAACACCATATATTTT.

This clonotype has more than one count but fewer than ten. This sequence joins TRBV6-2 or TRBV6-3 and TRBJ2-7; possible D gene TRBD2, 5 bases. Germline V gene lookup returns CDR1 MNHEY and CDR2 SVGEGT. Trimming took 5 bases from V and 8 from J, leaving 16 bases between them. This CDR3 contains 13 residues. As DNA, the CDR3 is TGTGCCAGCAGTCCCCTGGACTCCACCAAGCAGTACTTC. It translates to CASSPLDSTKQYF.

This clonotype was observed a handful of times. This chain uses TRBV12-3 or TRBV12-4 with TRBJ2-5; 8 nucleotides align to TRBD2. The length of the CDR3 is 14 residues. Trimming cost V 4 bases and J 3 bases; bases outside gene matches: 4. CDR3 bases: TGTGCCAGCAGTTCACTAGCGGTAAAAGAGACCCAGTACTTC. Translated: CASSSLAVKETQYF.

This clonotype came up many times. The rearrangement uses TRBV5-4 and TRBJ1-1; tentatively, D is TRBD1 (6 bases). Trimming stripped 4 bases from V and 1 base from J, with 14 bases between. The V gene's germline CDR1 is SGHNT and CDR2 YYREEE (reference sequence). The CDR3 length is 15 residues. CDR3 in amino acids: CASSGRDIRNTEAFF. The CDR3 bases are TGTGCCAGCAGCGGCCGGGACATACGGAACACTGAAGCTTTCTTT.

This clonotype has just a few counts. The rearrangement uses TRBV5-4 and TRBJ2-5; TRBD2 aligns across 12 bases. The CDR3 loop spans 15 amino acids. V lost 4 bases, J lost 5 bases, and 6 bases stayed unmatched. CDR1 is SGHNT, CDR2 YYREEE, per germline (reference sequence). This chain's CDR3 is CASSPPSGRGETQYF. For the CDR3, the DNA is TGTGCCAGCAGCCCCCCTAGCGGGAGGGGGGAGACCCAGTACTTC.

The chain has TRBV27 and TRBJ2-7; D is possibly TRBD1 (6 bases). There are 20 residues in the CDR3. Germline CDR1 reads MNHEY; CDR2 reads SMNVEV (reference sequence). V shed 3 bases and J shed 3 bases, with 30 bases lying between them. CDR3 DNA: TGTGCCAGCAGTTTCTATCCAAACTTCGCTGCGGACAGTAATAGCTACGAGCAGTACTTC. Its protein product is CASSFYPNFAADSNSYEQYF.

This clonotype was picked up a small number of times. This chain connects TRBV29-1 to TRBJ2-3; D is possibly TRBD1 or TRBD2 (5 bases each). CDR3 length equals 14 residues. Per the germline V gene, CDR1 is SQVTM and CDR2 is ANQGSEA. Trimming shortened V by 5 bases and J by 3 bases, and 15 bases separated the two germline ends. The CDR3 protein is CSVTSRGGTDTQYF. Here the CDR3 DNA reads TGCAGCGTTACGTCGAGGGGTGGAACAGATACGCAGTATTTT.

This chain uses TRBV11-2 with TRBJ2-7, with 11 positions matching TRBD1. The CDR3 is 14 residues long. CDR1 and CDR2 (germline): SGHAT, FQNNGV. J was trimmed by 4 bases and V by 5 bases; bases with no gene match: 4. The CDR3 coding sequence is TGTGCCAGCAGCCCCGGGACAGGGGGATACGAGCAGTACGTC. Translating it yields CASSPGTGGYEQYV.

This clonotype appeared a few times. The V and J genes are TRBV6-2 or TRBV6-3 and TRBJ2-1; no reliable D call. The CDR3 has 14 residues. The V end was cut by 8 bases, the J end by 3 bases, with 14 bases between. Germline assignment: CDR1 MNHEY and CDR2 SVGEGT. The CDR3 DNA reads as TGTGCCAGCGTAGCAGGTCTTAGCTACAATGAGCAGTTCTTC. Translation: CASVAGLSYNEQFF.